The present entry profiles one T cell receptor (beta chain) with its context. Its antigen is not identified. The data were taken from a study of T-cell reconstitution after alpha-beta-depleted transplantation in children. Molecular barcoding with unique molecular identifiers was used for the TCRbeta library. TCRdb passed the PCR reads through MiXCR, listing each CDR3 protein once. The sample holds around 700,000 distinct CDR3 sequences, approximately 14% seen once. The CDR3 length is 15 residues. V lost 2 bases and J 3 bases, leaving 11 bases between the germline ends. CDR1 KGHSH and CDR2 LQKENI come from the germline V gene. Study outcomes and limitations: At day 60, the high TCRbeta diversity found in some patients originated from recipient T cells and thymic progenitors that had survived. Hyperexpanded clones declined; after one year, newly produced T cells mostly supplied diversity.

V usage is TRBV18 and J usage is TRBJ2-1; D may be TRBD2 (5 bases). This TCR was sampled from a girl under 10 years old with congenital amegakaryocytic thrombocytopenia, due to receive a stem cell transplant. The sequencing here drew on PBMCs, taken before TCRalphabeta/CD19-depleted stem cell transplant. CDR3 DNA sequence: TGTGCCAGCTCACCAGGGAGAGGTAACTACAATGAGCAGTTCTTC. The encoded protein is CASSPGRGNYNEQFF.